This T cell receptor (beta chain) was captured by sequencing in a study of identical twins. TCRdb recomputed calls from the 5' RACE reads with MiXCR, one row per CDR3 protein. The table has over 200,000 distinct CDR3 sequences, 10% to 13% seen once. Notes on the study in general: Zero-insertion analyses were open to partial confounding by invariant MAIT and iNKT cells. Fewer insertions marked abundant cord blood beta clonotypes; young adult naive trended weakly, memory not at all. Twins shared beta out-of-frame sequences in excess, but this excess was weaker.

Germline values: CDR1 SQVTM, CDR2 ANQGSEA. The CDR3 extends over 13 amino acids. Trimming cost V 4 bases and J 2 bases; bases outside gene matches: 5. There are many counts of this clonotype. What it binds is not known. The genes are TRBV29-1 and TRBJ2-7, with 7 bases fitting TRBD2. The specimen sequenced was memory T cells sorted from blood. The clonotype was recovered from a man between 45 and 60 years old in good health. The CDR3 protein is CSVGGGGPYEQYF. DNA for the CDR3: TGCAGCGTTGGGGGGGGAGGGCCCTACGAGCAGTACTTC.